Following are 31 T cell receptor beta chains from one sample sequenced in a study of blood T cell repertoires in COVID-19. Clones were read by immunoSEQ multiplex PCR, and TCRdb kept only the in-frame ones, dropping some. The sample includes some 260,000 clones, around 85% of them seen just once. What was sequenced was peripheral blood. These receptors all come from an elderly man with acute or convalescent COVID-19.

The V and J genes are TRBV3-1 (or the pseudogene TRBV3-2) and TRBJ2-3; 10 bases are shared with TRBD2. Germline V gene data show CDR1 as LGHDT and CDR2 as YNNKEL (reference sequence). The length of the CDR3 is 17 residues. The V gene end was trimmed by 1 base and the J gene end by 3 bases; junction bases not matched to a gene: 7. The CDR3 sequence: CASSQVAGGYETDTQYF. In DNA form, the CDR3 reads TGTGCCAGCAGCCAAGTAGCGGGGGGTTATGAGACAGATACGCAGTATTTT.

There are a few counts of this clone. The V gene is TRBV27, the J gene TRBJ2-7; TRBD2 matches 10 bases. With V trimmed by 7 bases and J by 0 bases, 9 bases remained unmatched. The CDR3 has 16 amino acids. CDR1 is MNHEY, CDR2 SMNVEV, per germline (reference sequence). This CDR3 reads CASKRGLAAHSYEQYF. Written as DNA, the CDR3 is TGTGCCAGCAAAAGAGGACTAGCGGCCCACTCCTACGAGCAGTACTTC.

The gene calls are TRBV7-2 and TRBJ2-7, with 11 bases matching TRBD1. Germline V gene sequence: CDR1 SGHTA, CDR2 FQGNSA. The CDR3 sequence is 15 residues long. V lost 6 bases and J lost 6; bases outside the gene matches: 10. The CDR3 DNA sequence: TGTGCCAGCAGTTCCCGGGACAGGGGGACCAGCGAGCAGTACTTC. Translation gives CASSSRDRGTSEQYF.

For this clone: Other nucleotide sequences from this sample produce the same CDR3. This chain links TRBV18 with TRBJ2-7; 7 bases are shared with TRBD1. Germline CDR1 is KGHSH and CDR2 is LQKENI. J was trimmed by 3 bases and V by 3 bases; bases with no gene match: 2. The CDR3 has 13 amino acids. CDR3 amino acids: CASSPGQSYEQYF. In DNA form, the CDR3 reads TGTGCCAGCTCACCGGGACAGAGCTACGAGCAGTACTTC.

This sequence joins TRBV11-1 and TRBJ2-4; D gene unclear. Germline assignment: CDR1 SGHAT and CDR2 FQDESV (reference sequence). V was clipped by 2 bases and J by 3 bases, with 14 bases between them. This CDR3 comprises 16 residues. The CDR3 loop is CASSLSVPTGKNIQYF. CDR3 coding DNA: TGTGCCAGCAGCTTATCCGTCCCTACGGGCAAAAACATTCAGTACTTC.

This clone was counted many times. CDR3 DNA: TGCGCCAGCAAGCCTTCCTACAGGGGGCGAAATTCACCCCTCCACTTT. Its translation: CASKPSYRGRNSPLHF. The chain recombines TRBV5-1 with TRBJ1-6, with 9 bases identical to TRBD1. The V segment lost 6 bases and the J segment 7 bases; nucleotides outside the gene matches: 11. The CDR3 has 16 amino acids. The germline V gene encodes CDR1 SGHRS and CDR2 YFSETQ.

The J gene is TRBJ2-5, the V gene TRBV2; the D gene is possibly TRBD2 (6 bases). CDR1 is SNHLY and CDR2 is FYNNEI in the germline V gene. CDR3 length: 16 amino acids. Trimming shortened V by 8 bases and J by 5 bases, and 24 bases separated the two germline ends. Here the CDR3 reads CASGGLALVGTETQYF. The CDR3 DNA reads TGTGCCAGCGGGGGGTTAGCACTGGTCGGAACGGAGACCCAGTACTTC. The full variable domain, in which reference TRBV2 and TRBJ2-5 provide the parts outside the CDR3, is EPEVTQTPSHQVTQMGQEVILRCVPISNHLYFYWYRQILGQKVEFLVSFYNNEISEKSEIFDDQFSVERPDGSNFTLKIRSTKLEDSAMYFCASGGLALVGTETQYFGPGTRLLVL.

A few counts support this clone. This chain connects TRBV6-5 to TRBJ1-5; the D gene is possibly TRBD1 (5 bases). Trimming left V 2 bases short and J 2 bases short, with 7 bases between. Germline CDR1 is MNHEY and CDR2 is SVGAGI. The length of the CDR3 is 14 residues. CDR3 protein: CASSYGGGNQPQHF. CDR3 coding DNA: TGTGCCAGCAGTTACGGGGGGGGCAATCAGCCCCAGCATTTT.

The J gene is TRBJ2-7, the V gene TRBV6-5, with TRBD1 identical over 7 bases. Germline lookup yields CDR1 MNHEY and CDR2 SVGAGI. CDR3 length: 15 residues. With V trimmed by 6 bases and J by 3 bases, 11 bases remained unmatched. Here the CDR3 reads CASSPRWGQLYEQYF. In DNA, the CDR3 is TGTGCCAGCAGCCCGAGATGGGGACAGCTCTACGAGCAGTACTTC.

This rearrangement joins TRBV5-1 to TRBJ1-1; 7 nucleotides match TRBD1. The CDR3 is 13 residues long. Germline V gene data show CDR1 as SGHRS and CDR2 as YFSETQ. The V and J ends lost 3 bases and 2 bases, in that order; junction bases with no gene match: 1. The CDR3 nucleotides read TGCGCCAGCAGCTGGGACAGCAACACTGAAGCTTTCTTT. Translated, it gives CASSWDSNTEAFF.

The rearrangement uses TRBV5-6 and TRBJ1-4, with 8 bases matching TRBD1. CDR1 is SGHDT, CDR2 YYEEEE, per germline. The CDR3 is made up of 15 amino acids. Germline trimming cut 1 base from V and 4 bases from J; bases unmatched to any gene: 3. The CDR3 sequence: CASSLRTGRNEKLFF. The CDR3 DNA reads as TGTGCCAGCAGCTTGAGGACAGGGCGTAATGAAAAACTGTTTTTT.

With respect to this clone: This specimen includes other DNA sequences encoding the same CDR3. The chain uses TRBV6-1 and TRBJ2-1, with D possibly being TRBD2 (6 bases). CDR1 is MNHNS, CDR2 SASEGT, per germline. The CDR3 is 14 residues long. The V end was cut by 1 base, the J end by 4 bases, with 8 bases between. CDR3 sequence reads: CASSEVAGYNEQFF. The CDR3 nucleotides are TGTGCCAGCAGTGAAGTGGCGGGATACAATGAGCAGTTCTTC.

The genes are TRBV14 and TRBJ2-7; 9 nucleotides match TRBD1. Germline lookup yields CDR1 SGHDN and CDR2 FVKESK. The CDR3 has 16 residues. V shed 1 base, J shed 0 bases, and the junction held 4 bases outside the gene matches. In nucleotides, the CDR3 is TGTGCCAGCAGCCAAGGGACAGGGGCCTACTCCTACGAGCAGTACTTC. Protein product: CASSQGTGAYSYEQYF.

This sequence joins TRBV6-5 and TRBJ1-4; D remains ambiguous. Germline loops: CDR1 MNHEY, CDR2 SVGAGI. The V end was cut by 4 bases, the J end by 6 bases, with 9 bases between. The CDR3 sequence is 13 residues long. The CDR3 DNA reads as TGTGCCAGCAGTTTCCGAATAGATGAAAAACTGTTTTTT. The encoded protein is CASSFRIDEKLFF.

This clone was found once. The genes are TRBV5-1 and TRBJ2-6; TRBD1 matches 12 bases. V lost 4 bases to trimming and J lost 0 bases; unmatched junction nucleotides: 8. Germline V gives CDR1 SGHRS, CDR2 YFSETQ. The CDR3 is 19 amino acids. The CDR3 DNA reads as TGCGCCAGCAGCCCCGGGACAGGGGGCATTAGCTCTGGGGCCAACGTCCTGACTTTC. Its translation: CASSPGTGGISSGANVLTF. Complete variable domain (other parts from reference TRBV5-1 and TRBJ2-6): KAGVTQTPRYLIKTRGQQVTLSCSPISGHRSVSWYQQTPGQGLQFLFEYFSETQRNKGNFPGRFSGRQFSNSRSEMNVSTLELGDSALYLCASSPGTGGISSGANVLTFGAGSRLTVL.

This chain connects TRBV19 to TRBJ1-6; D gene unclear. Germline CDR1 reads LNHDA; CDR2 reads SQIVND (reference sequence). The V and J ends lost 3 bases and 0 bases respectively, with 9 bases between them. The length of the CDR3 is 16 residues. The CDR3: CASSMGGSSYNSPLHF. The CDR3 bases are TGTGCCAGTAGTATGGGAGGGAGCTCCTATAATTCACCCCTCCACTTT.

The rearrangement joins TRBV30 to TRBJ1-4, with 9 bases fitting TRBD1. The CDR3 contains 14 residues. Trimming cost V 2 bases and J 5 bases; bases outside gene matches: 3. CDR1 and CDR2 from the germline V gene are GTSNPN and SVGIG (reference sequence). CDR3 sequence reads: CAWSLDRGNEKLFF. CDR3 DNA sequence: TGTGCCTGGAGTCTCGACAGGGGGAATGAAAAACTGTTTTTT.

The chain is built from TRBV6-5 and TRBJ1-2, with 8 bases matching TRBD1. In germline, CDR1 is MNHEY, CDR2 SVGAGI. With V trimmed by 5 bases and J by 4 bases, 6 bases remained unmatched. The CDR3 has 14 residues. The CDR3 here is CASSTSGGPYGYTF. The CDR3 DNA is TGTGCCAGCAGTACTTCAGGGGGCCCCTATGGCTACACCTTC.

The V gene is TRBV27, the J gene TRBJ2-4; no clear D gene. CDR3 length equals 11 residues. CDR1 MNHEY and CDR2 SMNVEV come from the germline V gene (reference sequence). The V end lost 4 bases, the J end lost 6 bases, and 4 bases lay between the germline ends. CDR3 in DNA: TGTGCCAGCAGTTCCCTAAACATTCAGTACTTC. This translates into CASSSLNIQYF.

This clone occurred many times. CDR3 residues: CASSLRDSDYEQYF. The CDR3 nucleotides read TGTGCCAGCAGCCTCCGGGACAGTGACTACGAGCAGTACTTC. V gene TRBV2 combines with J gene TRBJ2-7; 7 bases map to TRBD1. With V trimmed by 6 bases and J by 3 bases, 8 bases remained unmatched. The CDR3 runs to 14 residues. Germline CDR1 SNHLY, CDR2 FYNNEI.

The J gene is TRBJ2-1, the V gene TRBV3-1 (or the pseudogene TRBV3-2); 7 bases map to TRBD2. The junction had 9 bases not matched to a gene; V was cut back by 6 bases and J by 4 bases. The germline CDR1 and CDR2 sequences are LGHDT and YNNKEL (reference sequence). The CDR3 spans 15 residues. CDR3 in DNA: TGTGCCAGCAGTCATAGAGGGAGGGCTTACAATGAGCAGTTCTTC. This sequence encodes CASSHRGRAYNEQFF.

J is TRBJ2-3 and V is TRBV9; D is unresolved. With 2 bases removed from V and 7 bases from J, the gap between germline ends came to 8 bases. CDR1 is SGDLS, CDR2 YYNGEE, per germline. CDR3 size: 12 residues. The CDR3 loop reads CASSVFGYTQYF. In DNA, the CDR3 is TGTGCCAGCAGCGTCTTCGGGTATACGCAGTATTTT.

J is TRBJ1-3 and V is TRBV15, with unresolved D. Germline CDR1 and CDR2: LNHNV and YYDKDF (reference sequence). CDR3 length: 15 residues. Deletions cut 3 bases from V and 3 bases from J, with 12 bases between. This CDR3 reads CATSSLRGLGNTIYF. Here the CDR3 DNA reads TGTGCCACCAGCAGCCTGAGAGGACTTGGAAACACCATATATTTT.

The sample holds a few counts of this clone. The rearrangement joins TRBV7-2 to TRBJ2-3; 9 nucleotides align to TRBD2. Germline V gene lookup returns CDR1 SGHTA and CDR2 FQGNSA. The CDR3 is 17 residues long. V trimming: 2 bases; J trimming: 0 bases; junction bases outside the gene matches: 6. CDR3 sequence: CASSLRRGGYSTDTQYF. The CDR3, as DNA: TGTGCCAGCAGCTTACGGCGGGGGGGATATAGCACAGATACGCAGTATTTT.

This rearrangement joins TRBV27 to TRBJ1-5; D remains ambiguous. The V and J ends lost 0 bases and 3 bases respectively, with 9 bases between them. The CDR3 is 15 amino acids. Germline V gene data show CDR1 as MNHEY and CDR2 as SMNVEV (reference sequence). DNA for the CDR3: TGTGCCAGCAGTTTATCGCGCGGATCCAATCAGCCCCAGCATTTT. This translates into CASSLSRGSNQPQHF.

This clone was seen only a few times. The V gene is TRBV7-8, the J gene TRBJ1-4; D ambiguous. The CDR3 covers 15 residues. Germline-derived CDR1 and CDR2 are SGHVS and FQNEAQ. V lost 6 bases and J 0 bases, leaving 11 bases between the germline ends. This CDR3 is CASRGEVATNEKLFF. For the CDR3, the DNA is TGTGCCAGCAGAGGAGAGGTGGCAACTAATGAAAAACTGTTTTTT.

The V call is TRBV6-5, the J call TRBJ1-1; 12 bases agree with TRBD1. There are 14 residues in the CDR3. V lost 6 bases to trimming and J lost 4 bases; unmatched junction nucleotides: 3. Germline V lookup: CDR1 MNHEY, CDR2 SVGAGI. The CDR3 DNA follows: TGTGCCAGCAGAGGGACAGGGGGCCCCACTGAAGCTTTCTTT. It specifies CASRGTGGPTEAFF.

The chain couples TRBV5-4 to TRBJ1-6, with D uncertain. The CDR3 has 14 amino acids. Trimming stripped 2 bases from V and 6 bases from J, with 9 bases between. The germline CDR1 and CDR2 sequences are SGHNT and YYREEE (reference sequence). The CDR3 reads CASSFENSNSPLHF. CDR3 DNA sequence: TGTGCCAGCAGCTTCGAAAACAGTAATTCACCCCTCCACTTT.

The chain links TRBV7-6 to TRBJ2-7; D unresolved. Deletions cut 4 bases from V and 7 bases from J, with 17 bases between. The CDR3 extends over 14 amino acids. Germline CDR1 is SGHVS and CDR2 is FNYEAQ. CDR3 sequence (DNA): TGTGCCAGCAGCTCAGACACGGTGTCGAGAGAGCAGTACTTC. Its translation is CASSSDTVSREQYF. The entire variable domain, with the rest obtained from reference TRBV7-6 and TRBJ2-7, is as follows: GAGVSQSPRYKVTKRGQDVALRCDPISGHVSLYWYRQALGQGPEFLTYFNYEAQQDKSGLPNDRFSAERPEGSISTLTIQRTEQRDSAMYRCASSSDTVSREQYFGPGTRLTVT.

CDR3 amino acids: CASSQGLAGPATPYNEQFF. CDR3 bases: TGCGCCAGCAGCCAAGGACTAGCGGGCCCGGCGACCCCCTACAATGAGCAGTTCTTC. The genes are TRBV4-1 and TRBJ2-1; 10 bases map to TRBD2. Germline V gene lookup returns CDR1 MGHRA and CDR2 YSYEKL. The length of the CDR3 is 19 residues. J was trimmed by 2 bases and V by 1 base; bases with no gene match: 11.

The chain uses TRBV30 and TRBJ2-1; possibly TRBD2 for D (5 bases). Germline values: CDR1 GTSNPN, CDR2 SVGIG (reference sequence). This CDR3 region has 15 residues. Trimming left V 2 bases short and J 5 bases short, with 16 bases between. CDR3 loop: CAWSRSGIIHNEQFF. Written as DNA, the CDR3 is TGTGCCTGGAGTCGCTCCGGGATCATCCACAATGAGCAGTTCTTC.